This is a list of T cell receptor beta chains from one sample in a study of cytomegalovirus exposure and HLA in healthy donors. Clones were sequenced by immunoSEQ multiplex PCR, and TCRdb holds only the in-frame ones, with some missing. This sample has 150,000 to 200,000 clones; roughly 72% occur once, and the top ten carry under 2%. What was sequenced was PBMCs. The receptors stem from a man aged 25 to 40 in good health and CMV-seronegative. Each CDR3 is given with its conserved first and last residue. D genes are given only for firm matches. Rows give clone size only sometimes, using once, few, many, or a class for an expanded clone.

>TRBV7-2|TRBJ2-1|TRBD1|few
TGTGCCAGCAGCCGTTGGAGGGACAGGGGATCTGAAGAGCAGTTCTTC
CASSRWRDRGSEEQFF
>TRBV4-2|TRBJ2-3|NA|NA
TGTGCCAGCAGCCAAACAGGGAGGGACACAGATACGCAGTATTTT
CASSQTGRDTDTQYF
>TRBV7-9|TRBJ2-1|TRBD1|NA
TGTGCCAGCAGCATGAGACAGGGGGTAATCCATGAGCAGTTCTTC
CASSMRQGVIHEQFF
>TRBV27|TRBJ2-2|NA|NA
TGTGCCAGCAGTTTCGCTAGTCGGGGCGGGGAGCTGTTTTTT
CASSFASRGGELFF
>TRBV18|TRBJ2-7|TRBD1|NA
TGTGCCAGCTCACCAGGGACAGGGTCCTACGAGCAGTACTTC
CASSPGTGSYEQYF
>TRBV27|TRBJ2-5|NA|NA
TGTGCCAGCAGTTTATCTTCGTTCCGTCCAGGTGAACAAGAGACCCAGTACTTC
CASSLSSFRPGEQETQYF
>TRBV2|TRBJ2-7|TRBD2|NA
TGTGCCAGCAGTAAGGGACTAGCGGGAGGGCCAAGCTCCTACGAGCAGTACTTC
CASSKGLAGGPSSYEQYF
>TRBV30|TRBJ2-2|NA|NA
TGTGCCTGGAGTGATGATAACCCCGAGAAAAACACCGGGGAGCTGTTTTTT
CAWSDDNPEKNTGELFF
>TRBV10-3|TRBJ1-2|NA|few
TGTGCCATCAGGGCCCCAGGTGATAACTATGGCTACACCTTC
CAIRAPGDNYGYTF
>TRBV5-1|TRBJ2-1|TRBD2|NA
TGCGCCAGCAGCCAGACTAGCGGAAACTACAATGAGCAGTTCTTC
CASSQTSGNYNEQFF
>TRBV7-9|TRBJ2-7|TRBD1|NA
TGTGCCAGCAGCGATCCGGGACAGAGCTCCTACGAGCAGTACTTC
CASSDPGQSSYEQYF
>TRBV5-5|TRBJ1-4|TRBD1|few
TGTGCCAGCAGCCGTCGAGGGGACAGGAATGAAAAACTGTTTTTT
CASSRRGDRNEKLFF
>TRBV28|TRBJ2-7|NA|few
TGTGCCACCAAAAAAGAGGGCCTTCAGAACTACGAGCAGTACTTC
CATKKEGLQNYEQYF
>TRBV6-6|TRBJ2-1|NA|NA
TGTGCCAGCAGTTACTCGGTCGCCGGGAGTCGCAATGAGCAGTTCTTC
CASSYSVAGSRNEQFF
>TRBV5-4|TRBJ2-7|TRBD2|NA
TGTGCCAGCGGACACAAGCGGGAGGGTCCCTACGAGCAGTACTTC
CASGHKREGPYEQYF
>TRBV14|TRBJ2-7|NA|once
TGTGCCAGCAGCCAAGCACCAGGGTCCGAGCAGTACTTC
CASSQAPGSEQYF
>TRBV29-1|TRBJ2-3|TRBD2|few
TGCAGCGTAACTAGCGATGCGCAGTATTTT
CSVTSDAQYF